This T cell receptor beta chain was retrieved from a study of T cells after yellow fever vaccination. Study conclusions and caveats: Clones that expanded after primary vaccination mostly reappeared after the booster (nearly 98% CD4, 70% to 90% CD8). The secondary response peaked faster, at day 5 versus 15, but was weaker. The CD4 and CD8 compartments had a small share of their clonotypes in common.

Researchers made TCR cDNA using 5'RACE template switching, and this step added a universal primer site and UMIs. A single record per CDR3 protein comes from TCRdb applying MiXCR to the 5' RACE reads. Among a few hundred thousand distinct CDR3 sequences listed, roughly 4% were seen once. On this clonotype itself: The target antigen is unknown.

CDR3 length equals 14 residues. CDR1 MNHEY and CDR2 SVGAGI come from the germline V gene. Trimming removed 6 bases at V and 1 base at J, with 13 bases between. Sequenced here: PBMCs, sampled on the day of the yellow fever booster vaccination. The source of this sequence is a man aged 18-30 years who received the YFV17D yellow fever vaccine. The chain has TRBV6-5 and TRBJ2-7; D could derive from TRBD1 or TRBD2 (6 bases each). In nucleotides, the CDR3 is TGTGCCAGCAGACTCAGGGGAGGATCCTACGAGCAGTACTTC. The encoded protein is CASRLRGGSYEQYF.